This T cell receptor beta chain stems from a study of EBV T-cell therapy then PD-1 blockade in nasopharyngeal carcinoma. Clones were read by immunoSEQ multiplex PCR, and TCRdb kept only the in-frame ones, dropping some. The repertoire holds roughly 20,000 clones, with around 80% as singletons. This CDR3 has 12 residues. V lost 6 bases and J 1 base, leaving 6 bases between the germline ends. Germline V gene lookup returns CDR1 MNHEY and CDR2 SMNVEV (reference sequence). Time point noted: 266 days after commencement of treatment, after nivolumab therapy. Regarding treatment: AdE1-LMPpoly-expanded autologous EBV-specific T-cell therapy followed by anti-PD-1 nivolumab. Turning to this clone: Its antigen remains unknown.

This clonotype originated in a man between 40 and 49 years old with nasopharyngeal carcinoma. The sample here was CD8+ T cells from blood, taken at roughly day 250 from a patient whose treatment included autologous EBV-specific T cells and nivolumab. J is TRBJ1-2 and V is TRBV27, with D uncertain. The CDR3, as DNA: TGTGCCAGCAGCCCGTATAACTATGGCTACACCTTC. This translates into CASSPYNYGYTF.